The text below deals with one T cell receptor beta chain. The sample holds a few counts of this clonotype. No antigen is known for it. No per-base quality is available; no much larger clone lies one base away. In the paper's terms, the treatment or condition label means: allogeneic hematopoietic cell transplantation with graft depleted of TCRalphabeta T cells and CD19 B cells. TCRalphabeta/CD19-depleted allogeneic hematopoietic cell grafts were given to the transplant recipients, all of whom were children. From cysteine to phenylalanine, the CDR3 is 14 amino acids long. Only the CDR3 DNA stays, 42 bases, in frame from base 1. V was cut back by 5 bases and J by 4 bases, leaving a gap of 13 bases between them. The data are from a study of T-cell reconstitution after alpha-beta-depleted transplantation in children (dated by TCRdb to the mid-2010s). As for the study more broadly: T-cell immune reconstitution after TCRalphabeta/CD19-depleted allogeneic hematopoietic cell transplantation in children was quantitatively tracked in the study by means of TCR repertoire profiling.

Results and caveats for the whole study, not just this receptor: In some patients, the high TCRbeta diversity seen at day 60 was put down to recipient T cells and intrathymic progenitors that had survived conditioning. About two months after transplant, the apparently early recovery of alphabetaT-cell counts reportedly depended on just several hundred clones that had expanded rapidly and came from non-depleted graft cells. Over subsequent months, a decline in hyperexpanded clone frequencies was noted, and after one year, T-cell counts and TCRbeta diversity were mostly ascribed to newly produced T cells.

Library generation was performed with PCR. The reads were generated on an Illumina HiSeq 2500. TCR libraries were prepared with molecular barcoding, using unique molecular identifiers to normalize TCRbeta repertoire quantification. The public reads were run again by TCRdb, first through fastp at Q25 and then through MiXCR, and only productive beta chains were kept. All rows with the same CDR3 protein become a single entry with the most common DNA and genes. The sample yields around 450,000 distinct CDR3 sequences; about 10% were counted once. Just over 2% of the sample belongs to the ten largest clones.

The sequence derives from a child aged 2-15 years with inherited bone marrow failure, due to receive a stem cell transplant. The sequenced sample was PBMCs, obtained before TCRalphabeta/CD19-depleted stem cell transplant. The V gene is TRBV12-3 or TRBV12-4 and the J gene is TRBJ2-3, with an unclear D gene assignment. The DNA sequence is as follows: TGTGCCAGCAGTCCTATACAGTCAGCAGATACGCAGTATTTT. This is translated as CASSPIQSADTQYF.